These T cell receptor beta chains were read from a single sample in a study of regulatory T cells in long-lasting Graves disease. TCRdb recomputed calls from the multiplex PCR reads with MiXCR, one row per CDR3 protein. The table records over 250,000 distinct CDR3 sequences, around a fifth of them present only once. The material sequenced was peripheral blood mononuclear cells (PBMCs), taken when the disease was refractory, from a patient treated with antithyroid drugs. Receptors were obtained from a female donor with Graves disease. Both conserved end residues are part of each CDR3. The order of the fields is V gene, D gene, clone size, J gene, CDR3 DNA, CDR3 protein. D genes are given only for firm matches. Not every row has a clone size; where given, it reads once, few, many or a size class.

>TRBV5-1|-|-|TRBJ1-1
TGCGCCAGCAGCTTGGGACAGCGCTACACTGAAGCTTTCTTT
CASSLGQRYTEAFF
>TRBV18|TRBD1|once|TRBJ2-3
TGTGCCAGCTCACGGGGGACAGGGCGCACAGATACGCAGTATTTT
CASSRGTGRTDTQYF
>TRBV7-9|-|-|TRBJ2-2
TGTGCCAGCAAGCCATCGTCGGTCGGCGGGGAGCTGTTTTTT
CASKPSSVGGELFF
>TRBV28|TRBD1|many|TRBJ1-5
TGTGCCAGCAGGTTACAGGGGGCGTTGGGCAATCAGCCCCAGCATTTT
CASRLQGALGNQPQHF
>TRBV28|-|-|TRBJ1-1
TGTGCCAGTGTTACAGGGAACACTGAAGCTTTCTTT
CASVTGNTEAFF
>TRBV28|-|many|TRBJ1-2
TGTGCCAGCAGCCCCCCGGCAGGACGGGGAGGCTACACCTTC
CASSPPAGRGGYTF
>TRBV7-2|-|many|TRBJ2-7
TGTGCCAGCAGCTTAGCGGTCACAGGATACGAGCAGTACTTC
CASSLAVTGYEQYF
>TRBV12-3/TRBV12-4|-|-|TRBJ1-2
TGTGCCAGCAGTACCGCCTCCATTTCCGGCTACACCTTC
CASSTASISGYTF
>TRBV30|TRBD1|-|TRBJ2-3
TGTGCCTGGTCGACAGGGAGCACAGATACGCAGTATTTT
CAWSTGSTDTQYF
>TRBV18|TRBD1|many|TRBJ2-7
TGTGCCAGCTCACCGGGACAGGGTGTTTACGAGCAGTACTTC
CASSPGQGVYEQYF
>TRBV11-2|-|few|TRBJ1-6
TGTGCCAGCAGCTTGAGAGGGGCCTATAATTCACCCCTCCACTTT
CASSLRGAYNSPLHF
>TRBV7-9|-|-|TRBJ1-1
TGTGCCAGCAGCTTATTGGCAGGGATCGTTTCTAAGACTGAAGCTTTCTTT
CASSLLAGIVSKTEAFF
>TRBV28|TRBD2|-|TRBJ2-5
TGTGCCAGCAGTCCCCGGACTAGCGGGAGTGGCCAGTACTTC
CASSPRTSGSGQYF
>TRBV19|-|-|TRBJ1-1
TGTGCCAGTAGTCGGCCCGGGCAGAACACTGAAGCTTTCTTT
CASSRPGQNTEAFF
>TRBV5-1|-|-|TRBJ2-2
TGCGCCAGCAGCTTGGGTGTTGGCGCGAACACCGGGGAGCTGTTTTTT
CASSLGVGANTGELFF
>TRBV2|TRBD2|many|TRBJ2-3
TGTGCCAGCAGGCGGACTAGCGGGAGGTCTGATACGCAGTATTTT
CASRRTSGRSDTQYF
>TRBV5-1|-|-|TRBJ1-1
TGCGCCAGCAGCTTGCAAGAGGGTTTCGCCACGAACACTGAAGCTTTCTTT
CASSLQEGFATNTEAFF
>TRBV7-2|TRBD1|-|TRBJ2-5
TGTGCCAGCAGCCCGGGACAGGGGGCGCAGGAAGAGACCCAGTACTTC
CASSPGQGAQEETQYF
>TRBV5-1|-|-|TRBJ2-1
TGCGCCAGCAGCGGATTGACGGGGGATGAGCAGTTCTTC
CASSGLTGDEQFF
>TRBV3-1|-|many|TRBJ1-1
TGTGCCAGCAGCGAAGGGCTGAACACTGAAGCTTTCTTT
CASSEGLNTEAFF
>TRBV6-1|-|-|TRBJ1-1
TGTGCCAGCAGACAATCGGGCACTGAAGCTTTCTTT
CASRQSGTEAFF
>TRBV20-1|TRBD1|few|TRBJ1-1
TGCAGTGCTAGACGACAGGGTGGCACTGAAGCTTTCTTT
CSARRQGGTEAFF
>TRBV28|-|-|TRBJ1-6
TGTGCCAGCAGTCCCGACGGCCGGGCGGTGAATTCACCCCTCCACTTT
CASSPDGRAVNSPLHF
>TRBV7-9|-|many|TRBJ2-5
TGTGCCAGCAGGTATCCGGGACACCAAGAGACCCAGTACTTC
CASRYPGHQETQYF
>TRBV27|-|many|TRBJ1-1
TGTGCCAGCAGTTTAGGACCCCCGAACACTGAAGCTTTCTTT
CASSLGPPNTEAFF
>TRBV28|TRBD1|many|TRBJ2-5
TGTGCCAGCAGTGGGGACAGTTTTCCGGGGAAAGAGACCCAGTACTTC
CASSGDSFPGKETQYF
>TRBV2|-|-|TRBJ2-7
TGTGCCAGCGCCTCCTACGAGCAGTACTTC
CASASYEQYF
>TRBV12-3/TRBV12-4|-|many|TRBJ1-3
TGTGCCAGCAGTCCACCTCCCCACAGGAACTCTGGAAACACCATATATTTT
CASSPPPHRNSGNTIYF
>TRBV20-1|-|many|TRBJ1-2
TGCAGTGCTAGACCCGGGAACTATGGCTACACCTTC
CSARPGNYGYTF
>TRBV20-1|-|few|TRBJ2-2
TGCAGTGCTGACAGCTCTGGACGCGGAATCACCGGGGAGCTGTTTTTT
CSADSSGRGITGELFF
>TRBV2|TRBD1|many|TRBJ1-5
TGTGCCAGCAGTGTCGGACAGGGCCTCAAATACAATCAGCCCCAGCATTTT
CASSVGQGLKYNQPQHF
>TRBV7-2|-|many|TRBJ1-1
TGTGCCAGCAGCTTATTTAGTCGCGGCAGCTCTGAAGCTTTCTTT
CASSLFSRGSSEAFF
>TRBV12-3/TRBV12-4|-|few|TRBJ1-4
TGTGCCAGCACCTCCAGGGGTATAGAAAAACTGTTTTTT
CASTSRGIEKLFF
>TRBV2|TRBD1|many|TRBJ1-2
TGTGCCAGCAGGGGAGGGACAGTGCCTAACTATGGCTACACCTTC
CASRGGTVPNYGYTF
>TRBV5-1|-|few|TRBJ1-1
TGCGCCAGCAGCTTGGCGGCAGGGGTCGTCACTGAAGCTTTCTTT
CASSLAAGVVTEAFF